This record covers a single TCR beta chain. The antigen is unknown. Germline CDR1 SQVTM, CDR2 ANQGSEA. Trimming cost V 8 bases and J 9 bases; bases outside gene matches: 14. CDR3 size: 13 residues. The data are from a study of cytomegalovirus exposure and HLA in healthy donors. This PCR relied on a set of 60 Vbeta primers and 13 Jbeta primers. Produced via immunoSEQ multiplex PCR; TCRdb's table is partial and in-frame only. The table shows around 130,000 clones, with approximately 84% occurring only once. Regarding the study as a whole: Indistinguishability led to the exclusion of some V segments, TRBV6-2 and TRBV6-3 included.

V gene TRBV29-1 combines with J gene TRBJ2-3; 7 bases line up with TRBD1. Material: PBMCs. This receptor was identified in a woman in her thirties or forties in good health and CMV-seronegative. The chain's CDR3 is CSRATGVGDTQYF. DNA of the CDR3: TGCAGCCGTGCCACAGGGGTTGGTGACACGCAGTATTTT.